These 5 T cell receptor beta chains came from one sample sequenced in a study of sequential checkpoint blockade in melanoma. Treatment reported: randomized to nivolumab then ipilimumab (arm A) or the reverse (arm B). TCRdb's copy holds only in-frame clones and misses some; the assay was immunoSEQ multiplex PCR. Of approximately 26,000 clones detected, about three quarters appear once; the ten largest clones hold roughly 22%. The input for sequencing was CD8+ T cells sorted from blood (inferred from file names), taken from a patient given nivolumab and ipilimumab in sequence. Receptors originate from a human donor with melanoma.

The sample holds a few counts of this clone. The chain is built from TRBV7-2 and TRBJ1-2; D perhaps matches TRBD1 (6 bases). CDR1 is SGHTA, CDR2 FQGNSA, per germline. The length of the CDR3 is 17 residues. V was shortened by 2 bases and J by 6 bases, with 22 bases between the two germline ends. The CDR3 region has the DNA TGTGCCAGCAGCTTAAGTTTAGGGCAGGGGTTTTTGGATGGCTACACCTTC. Its protein product is CASSLSLGQGFLDGYTF.

V usage is TRBV14 and J usage is TRBJ2-3, with D maybe TRBD2 (5 bases). This CDR3 has 16 residues. Germline values: CDR1 SGHDN, CDR2 FVKESK. V lost 4 bases, J lost 4 bases, and 18 bases lay in between. The CDR3 DNA reads TGTGCCAGCAGCCGCGAGCGGAGAGAGGGCCCAGATACGCAGTATTTT. This translates into CASSRERREGPDTQYF. Based on the CDR3 plus reference TRBV14 and TRBJ2-3, the full variable domain is EAGVTQFPSHSVIEKGQTVTLRCDPISGHDNLYWYRRVMGKEIKFLLHFVKESKQDESGMPNNRFLAERTGGTYSTLKVQPAELEDSGVYFCASSRERREGPDTQYFGPGTRLTVL.

The rearrangement uses TRBV9 and TRBJ2-1; possible D gene TRBD2, 6 bases. V lost 4 bases, J lost 7 bases, and 18 bases lay in between. Germline lookup yields CDR1 SGDLS and CDR2 YYNGEE. There are 15 residues in the CDR3. The CDR3 DNA reads as TGTGCCAGCAGCTTGGGTTGGACGGAGGGGAATGAGCAGTTCTTC. This encodes CASSLGWTEGNEQFF.

This clone has only one observation. The V and J genes are TRBV7-9 and TRBJ2-5; D may be TRBD1 (5 bases). Germline assignment: CDR1 SEHNR and CDR2 FQNEAQ (reference sequence). Trimming pared 5 bases from V and 4 bases from J, leaving 17 bases between. The CDR3 is made up of 15 amino acids. The CDR3 loop reads CASSPTLQGRETQYF. The CDR3 DNA reads as TGTGCCAGCAGCCCCACCTTGCAGGGAAGAGAGACCCAGTACTTC.

The chain is built from TRBV11-3 and TRBJ2-5, with 10 bases matching TRBD1. V lost 5 bases, J lost 2 bases, and 5 bases stayed unmatched. The CDR3 runs 15 residues. The germline V gene encodes CDR1 SGHNT and CDR2 YENEEA. CDR3 in DNA: TGTGCCAGCAGCGGGGACAGGGGTATGCAAGAGACCCAGTACTTC. Its translation is CASSGDRGMQETQYF.